What follows are 20 T cell receptor beta chains derived from one specimen sequenced in a study of T cell repertoires in aging, cancer and after chemotherapy. Rearranged V-D-J TRB sequences were amplified with a mixed TRB-A/B primer pool. One entry per CDR3 protein, called by TCRdb with MiXCR from the multiplex PCR reads. The table records 7,500 to 10,000 distinct CDR3 sequences, roughly 56% of them present only once. The template was genomic DNA from peripheral blood, not RNA. Material: blood. The receptors derive from a human donor with a solid tumor.

This CDR3 reads CASSPRSDSNTEAFF. DNA of the CDR3: TGTGCCAGCTCACCAAGATCGGACAGTAACACTGAAGCTTTCTTT. The rearrangement links TRBV18 to TRBJ1-1; perhaps TRBD1 as D (6 bases). Germline-derived CDR1 and CDR2 are KGHSH and LQKENI. The CDR3 contains 15 residues. With 2 bases removed from V and 2 bases from J, the gap between germline ends came to 12 bases.

V usage is TRBV19 and J usage is TRBJ2-6; 10 bases are a match to TRBD2. Germline-derived CDR1 and CDR2 are LNHDA and SQIVND (reference sequence). The CDR3 has 17 residues. J gave up 2 bases and V 6 bases, and 7 bases lay outside the gene matches. CDR3 bases: TGTGCCAGTAGCAACAGAGCGGGAGGGCCTGGGGCCAACGTCCTGACTTTC. It encodes CASSNRAGGPGANVLTF.

V usage is TRBV6-5 and J usage is TRBJ2-2; 7 positions match TRBD2. V shed 1 base and J 9 bases; nucleotides not matched to a gene: 5. The CDR3 is 14 amino acids. Germline V gene data show CDR1 as MNHEY and CDR2 as SVGAGI. In DNA, the CDR3 is TGTGCCAGCAGTTACTTTCGGGAGGTCCGGGAGCTGTTTTTT. Its protein is CASSYFREVRELFF.

The chain has TRBV20-1 and TRBJ2-3; D gene uncertain. Looked up from germline, CDR1 is DFQATT and CDR2 is SNEGSKA (reference sequence). The length of the CDR3 is 12 residues. V was clipped by 1 base and J by 5 bases, with 7 bases between them. The CDR3: CSARVWGDTQYF. CDR3 DNA: TGCAGTGCTAGAGTATGGGGAGATACGCAGTATTTT.

The chain is built from TRBV19 and TRBJ2-1; TRBD2 matches 9 bases. This CDR3 has 18 amino acids. After removal of 0 bases from V and 0 bases from J, the junction contained 6 bases not matched to a gene. CDR1 is LNHDA, CDR2 SQIVND, per germline (reference sequence). The CDR3 nucleotides read TGTGCCAGTAGTATAGATCCCGGCGGGAGGGCCTCCTACAATGAGCAGTTCTTC. Translation gives CASSIDPGGRASYNEQFF.

The V and J genes are TRBV7-9 and TRBJ2-1; the match to TRBD2 covers 11 bases. The CDR3 length is 15 residues. V trimming: 6 bases; J trimming: 4 bases; junction bases outside the gene matches: 5. Looked up from germline, CDR1 is SEHNR and CDR2 is FQNEAQ (reference sequence). The CDR3 sequence is CASRVAGGPYNEQFF. CDR3 in DNA: TGTGCCAGCAGAGTAGCGGGAGGGCCGTACAATGAGCAGTTCTTC.

This clonotype was seen only once. V is TRBV7-3 and J is TRBJ2-3; 9 bases line up with TRBD1. Germline assignment: CDR1 SGHTA and CDR2 FQGTGA. J gave up 1 base and V 5 bases, and 7 bases lay outside the gene matches. CDR3 length: 16 amino acids. The DNA for the CDR3 is TGTGCCAGCAGCACAGGGGGCGAATCGGGCACAGATACGCAGTATTTT. Its protein product is CASSTGGESGTDTQYF.

The rearrangement joins TRBV7-9 to TRBJ1-1; maybe TRBD1 (5 bases). The CDR3 extends over 12 amino acids. Germline CDR1 and CDR2: SEHNR and FQNEAQ (reference sequence). V lost 8 bases and J 6 bases, leaving 13 bases between the germline ends. CDR3 region: CASERGTPEAFF. The CDR3 region has the DNA TGTGCCAGCGAGCGGGGGACGCCTGAAGCTTTCTTT.

This chain connects TRBV20-1 to TRBJ2-5; D remains unclear. This CDR3 is 10 amino acids long. The germline gives CDR1 DFQATT, CDR2 SNEGSKA (reference sequence). V shed 4 bases and J shed 5 bases, with 5 bases lying between them. This CDR3 reads CSAKVETQYF. DNA for the CDR3: TGCAGTGCTAAGGTGGAGACCCAGTACTTC.

Only a few counts were recorded for this clonotype. This chain joins TRBV18 and TRBJ1-2; D gene unclear. The CDR3 consists of 11 residues. V lost 2 bases to trimming and J lost 10 bases, with 8 bases between them. CDR1 and CDR2 from the germline V gene are KGHSH and LQKENI. CDR3 protein: CASSPGTFYTF. DNA of the CDR3: TGTGCCAGCTCACCAGGCACGTTCTACACCTTC.

The V gene is TRBV6-5, the J gene TRBJ2-7; D is perhaps TRBD2 (6 bases). V gave up 7 bases and J gave up 1 base, with 11 bases separating them. Per the germline V gene, CDR1 is MNHEY and CDR2 is SVGAGI. The CDR3 runs to 13 residues. The CDR3: CASIGRGSYEQYF. The CDR3 region has the DNA TGTGCCAGCATCGGGCGGGGTTCCTACGAGCAGTACTTC.

This clonotype was observed a few times. CDR3 in amino acids: CSVSQASIADTQYF. Here the CDR3 DNA reads TGCAGCGTTTCACAGGCGTCTATTGCAGATACGCAGTATTTT. The chain combines TRBV29-1 with TRBJ2-3; a weak D match, TRBD1 (5 bases). Germline V CDR1 and CDR2: SQVTM, ANQGSEA. The CDR3 has 14 amino acids. V lost 5 bases and J 4 bases, leaving 16 bases between the germline ends.

This chain links TRBV2 with TRBJ1-4, with D perhaps TRBD1 (5 bases). V shed 9 bases and J shed 7 bases, with 12 bases lying between them. The CDR3 is made up of 12 amino acids. Germline CDR1 is SNHLY and CDR2 is FYNNEI. This chain's CDR3 is CASRDHGEKLFF. As DNA, the CDR3 is TGTGCCAGTAGGGACCACGGTGAAAAACTGTTTTTT.

This clonotype was counted between two and nine times. The V call is TRBV19, the J call TRBJ2-1, with D hard to call. Germline V CDR1 and CDR2: LNHDA, SQIVND (reference sequence). Between the trimmed V and J ends, which lost 3 bases and 12 bases, there was a span of 12 bases. This CDR3 spans 12 amino acids. The CDR3 nucleotides are TGTGCCAGTAGTATGGTGAGCAGGAGGCAGTTCTTC. It yields the protein CASSMVSRRQFF.

The chain links TRBV28 to TRBJ1-2; D is ambiguous. CDR3 length equals 12 residues. In germline, CDR1 is MDHEN, CDR2 SYDVKM. V lost 1 base and J 2 bases, leaving 2 bases between the germline ends. The DNA for the CDR3 is TGTGCCAGCAGTTTATCGAACTATGGCTACACCTTC. This sequence encodes CASSLSNYGYTF.

The V call is TRBV7-9, the J call TRBJ2-7, with D possibly matching TRBD1 (6 bases). Germline V gene lookup returns CDR1 SEHNR and CDR2 FQNEAQ (reference sequence). The V gene lost 1 base and the J gene lost 9 bases, with 10 bases spanning the gap. The CDR3 sequence is 12 residues long. The CDR3 DNA reads TGTGCCAGCAGCTTAGGAGACAGGAGGCAGTACTTC. It is translated as CASSLGDRRQYF.

The chain combines TRBV19 with TRBJ2-3, with 9 positions matching TRBD2. The germline V gene encodes CDR1 LNHDA and CDR2 SQIVND (reference sequence). V dropped 2 bases and J dropped 6; count of bases not matched to a gene: 3. CDR3 length equals 14 residues. CDR3: CASSIRREGDTQYF. The CDR3 DNA is TGTGCCAGTAGTATAAGGCGGGAGGGGGATACGCAGTATTTT. The full variable domain, completed using reference TRBV19 and TRBJ2-3, is DGGITQSPKYLFRKEGQNVTLSCEQNLNHDAMYWYRQDPGQGLRLIYYSQIVNDFQKGDIAEGYSVSREKKESFPLTVTSAQKNPTAFYLCASSIRREGDTQYFGPGTRLTVL.

The rearrangement uses TRBV7-2 and TRBJ2-7; 9 bases are shared with TRBD2. J lost 2 bases, V lost 3 bases, and 2 bases had no gene match. The CDR3 has 14 amino acids. Germline CDR1 and CDR2: SGHTA and FQGNSA. The CDR3 sequence: CASSFRLAAYEQYF. For the CDR3, the DNA is TGTGCCAGCAGCTTTAGACTAGCGGCCTACGAGCAGTACTTC.

This clonotype came up a few times. The V gene is TRBV27, the J gene TRBJ2-1; the match to TRBD2 covers 8 bases. The V gene end was trimmed by 7 bases and the J gene end by 7 bases; junction bases not matched to a gene: 6. The CDR3 contains 13 residues. CDR1 MNHEY and CDR2 SMNVEV come from the germline V gene (reference sequence). CDR3 loop: CASISGGRNEQFF. Written as DNA, the CDR3 is TGTGCCAGCATCTCGGGGGGGAGAAATGAGCAGTTCTTC.

This clonotype was detected a few times. This chain uses TRBV6-2 or TRBV6-3 with TRBJ1-1; D gene uncertain. The CDR3 length is 15 residues. The germline V gene has CDR1 MNHEY and CDR2 SVGEGT. V was trimmed by 0 bases and J by 0 bases, leaving 8 bases between them. Here the CDR3 reads CASSYSSGMNTEAFF. In nucleotides, the CDR3 is TGTGCCAGCAGTTACTCGTCCGGGATGAACACTGAAGCTTTCTTT.